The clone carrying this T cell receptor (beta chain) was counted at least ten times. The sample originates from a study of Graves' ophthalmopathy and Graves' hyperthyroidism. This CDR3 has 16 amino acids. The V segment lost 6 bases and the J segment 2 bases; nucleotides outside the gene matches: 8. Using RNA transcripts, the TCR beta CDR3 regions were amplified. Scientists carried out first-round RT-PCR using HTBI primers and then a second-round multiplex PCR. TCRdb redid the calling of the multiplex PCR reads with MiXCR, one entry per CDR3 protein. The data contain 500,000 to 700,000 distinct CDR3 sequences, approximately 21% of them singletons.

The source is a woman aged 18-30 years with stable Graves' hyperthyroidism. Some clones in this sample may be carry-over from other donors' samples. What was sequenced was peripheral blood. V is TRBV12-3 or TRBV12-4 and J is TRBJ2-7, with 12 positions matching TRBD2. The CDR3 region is CASSEPRTSGTYEQYF. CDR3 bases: TGTGCCAGCAGCGAACCGAGGACTAGCGGGACCTACGAGCAGTACTTC.